Following are 25 T cell receptor delta chains from one sample sequenced in a study of human gamma delta and Vdelta1 T cells. TCRdb re-processed the PCR reads via CATT. Found here are approximately 4,500 delta-chain clones, about 24% of them singletons; the top ten hold almost 70%. Specimen: naive CD27+ Vdelta1 gamma-delta T cells from blood. These receptors were collected from a human donor in good health.

V usage is TRDV1 and J usage is TRDJ1, with TRDD3 identical over 7 bases. The junction had 10 bases not matched to a gene; V was cut back by 2 bases and J by 7 bases. Per the germline V gene, CDR1 is TSWWSYY and CDR2 is QGS. The CDR3 spans 15 residues. CDR3 sequence reads: CALGEARIRSGKLIF. Written as DNA, the CDR3 is TGTGCTCTTGGGGAAGCGCGGATACGCTCCGGTAAACTCATCTTT.

This clone has only a few counts. The chain carries TRDV1 and TRDJ1, with 7 bases aligning to TRDD3. Germline CDR1 TSWWSYY, CDR2 QGS. This CDR3 has 17 residues. J lost 0 bases, V lost 0 bases, and 7 bases had no gene match. The CDR3 DNA sequence: TGTGCTCTTGGGGAACTGAGCTGGGGGCTCTACACCGATAAACTCATCTTT. Translating it yields CALGELSWGLYTDKLIF.

By sample share, this clone is medium-sized. V is TRDV1 and J is TRDJ1; the D gene is possibly TRDD3 (6 bases). Trimming pared 5 bases from V and 0 bases from J, leaving 25 bases between. The CDR3 spans 19 residues. Germline CDR1 reads TSWWSYY; CDR2 reads QGS. CDR3: CALGKKVFLLGGYTDKLIF. The CDR3 nucleotides are TGTGCTCTTGGGAAAAAAGTCTTCTTACTGGGCGGCTACACCGATAAACTCATCTTT.

The chain is built from TRDV1 and TRDJ1; D remains unclear. V was shortened by 1 base and J by 0 bases, with 6 bases between the two germline ends. The CDR3 contains 14 residues. The germline CDR1 and CDR2 sequences are TSWWSYY and QGS. The CDR3 here is CALGEPRYTDKLIF. In nucleotides, the CDR3 is TGTGCTCTTGGGGAACCACGATACACCGATAAACTCATCTTT.

J is TRDJ1 and V is TRDV1; weak D call: TRDD3 (6 bases). The CDR3 has 24 residues. Germline V gene sequence: CDR1 TSWWSYY, CDR2 QGS. Trimming stripped 1 base from V and 0 bases from J, with 36 bases between. The CDR3 DNA is TGTGCTCTTGGGGAACGAAAGCTACCGTACTGGGACCGGGGAGGGGGAGAGTACACCGATAAACTCATCTTT. Translation: CALGERKLPYWDRGGGEYTDKLIF.

This clone has a handful of counts. Given a much more abundant clone one base away, this may be a read error. The sample has other DNA sequences that encode this CDR3 too. This rearrangement joins TRDV1 to TRDJ1; 12 bases agree with TRDD3. This CDR3 comprises 23 residues. J was trimmed by 5 bases and V by 1 base; bases with no gene match: 26. The germline CDR1 and CDR2 sequences are TSWWSYY and QGS. CDR3 nucleotide sequence: TGTGCTCTTGGGGAACAGGTTCCCCTACGATTCTTTACTGGGGGATACAAAACGGATAAACTCATCTTT. It translates to CALGEQVPLRFFTGGYKTDKLIF.

Notes on this clone: The protein that TCRdb holds for this DNA derives from a much larger clone and differs from the translated DNA at residue 12, which likely indicates a read error; the protein shown here is translated from the DNA. The rearrangement links TRDV1 to TRDJ1; D gene ambiguous. Germline assignment: CDR1 TSWWSYY and CDR2 QGS. The CDR3 spans 16 residues. V lost 1 base, J lost 6 bases, and 18 bases lay in between. This CDR3 reads CALGEPSFVLHNKLIF. DNA of the CDR3: TGTGCTCTTGGGGAACCTTCTTTTGTCCTCCACAATAAACTCATCTTT.

Only a few counts were recorded for this clone. The chain joins TRDV1 to TRDJ1, with 12 positions matching TRDD3. The CDR3 totals 21 residues. J was trimmed by 9 bases and V by 4 bases; bases with no gene match: 27. Germline CDR1 is TSWWSYY and CDR2 is QGS. The CDR3 loop is CALGVMASAGGYANKTRELIF. As DNA, the CDR3 is TGTGCTCTTGGGGTCATGGCTTCCGCTGGGGGATACGCCAACAAAACAAGGGAACTCATCTTT.

Concerning this clone: Translating this DNA gives a protein that differs at residue 14 from the TCRdb one, which belongs to a much larger clone; a read error is likely, and the protein shown is this translation. The gene calls are TRDV1 and TRDJ1, with 8 bases that match TRDD3. Trimming at V came to 2 bases and at J to 0 bases, leaving 20 bases not matched to a gene. CDR3 length: 21 residues. Germline-derived CDR1 and CDR2 are TSWWSYY and QGS. DNA for the CDR3: TGTGCTCTTGGGGAATTGTCCCCGTACTGGGGGTCCCCCACGTACACCGATAAACTCATCTTT. Translation gives CALGELSPYWGSPTYTDKLIF.

A word on this clone: A far larger clone is one nucleotide away, so this likely arose from a read error. This sample also contains other DNA sequences that code for the same CDR3. V is TRDV1 and J is TRDJ1, with 13 bases that match TRDD3. The CDR3 totals 19 residues. J gave up 0 bases and V 7 bases, and 14 bases lay outside the gene matches. Germline CDR1 and CDR2: TSWWSYY and QGS. The CDR3 loop is CALATGDWGIRIYTDKLIF. In DNA, the CDR3 is TGTGCTCTTGCAACAGGGGACTGGGGGATACGGATTTACACCGATAAACTCATCTTT.

The chain recombines TRDV1 with TRDJ1; TRDD3 agrees at 12 bases. V shed 4 bases and J 3 bases; nucleotides not matched to a gene: 15. CDR3 length: 19 residues. Germline CDR1 is TSWWSYY and CDR2 is QGS. Here the CDR3 reads CALGGFLFTNWGIPDKLIF. CDR3 bases: TGTGCTCTTGGGGGATTCCTATTTACGAACTGGGGGATACCCGATAAACTCATCTTT.

A word on this clone: One end of the junction is discordant with germline, which a read error may explain. The chain recombines TRDV1 with TRDJ1, with D possibly being TRDD3 (6 bases). The CDR3 length is 19 residues. The germline V gene has CDR1 TSWWSYY and CDR2 QGS. Here the CDR3 reads CALGGSIPYWVVYTDKLIF. The CDR3 bases are TGCGCTCTTGGGGGTTCTATTCCTTACTGGGTGGTATACACCGATAAACTCATCTTT.

Judged by abundance, this clone is medium-sized. This CDR3 is also generated by other DNA sequences in the sample. V and J are TRDV1 and TRDJ1, with D perhaps matching TRDD2 or TRDD3 (6 bases each). Germline values: CDR1 TSWWSYY, CDR2 QGS. The V end lost 2 bases, the J end lost 6 bases, and 34 bases lay between the germline ends. The CDR3 runs to 21 residues. CDR3 residues: CALGESLPPAFLTVLGHKLIF. In DNA, the CDR3 is TGTGCTCTTGGGGAAAGTCTTCCTCCTGCATTTCTGACAGTACTGGGCCATAAACTCATCTTT.

V is TRDV1 and J is TRDJ1; 10 positions agree with TRDD3. Trimming at V came to 1 base and at J to 0 bases, leaving 14 bases not matched to a gene. The CDR3 has 20 amino acids. CDR1 is TSWWSYY, CDR2 QGS, per germline. CDR3 amino acids: CALGEHTARYWGIYTDKLIF. Here the CDR3 DNA reads TGTGCTCTTGGGGAACATACAGCGCGGTACTGGGGGATTTACACCGATAAACTCATCTTT.

This clone was observed a few times. TCRdb's protein for this DNA is that of a much larger clone and differs from the translation at residue 19, likely a read error; the protein shown is the DNA translation. J is TRDJ1 and V is TRDV1, with TRDD3 matching 12 bases. The length of the CDR3 is 22 residues. CDR1 and CDR2 from the germline V gene are TSWWSYY and QGS. For the CDR3, the DNA is TGTGCTCTTGGGGAACTGTTGCTCCGTGGATACTGGGGGATACCTTCCACCGATGAACTCATCTTT. Translation gives CALGELLLRGYWGIPSTDELIF.

This clone was seen more than once but under ten times. Being one base from a much bigger clone, this may be a read error. V and J are TRDV1 and TRDJ1; TRDD2 matches 9 bases. The V gene's germline CDR1 is TSWWSYY and CDR2 QGS. There are 22 residues in the CDR3. The CDR3: CALGVPSYGMGVHHVYTDELIF. CDR3 nucleotides: TGTGCTCTTGGGGTACCTTCCTACGGGATGGGAGTACACCACGTTTACACCGATGAACTCATCTTT.

Turning to this clone: Given a much more abundant clone one base away, this may be a read error. Other DNA sequences from this sample encode an identical CDR3 as well. The rearrangement joins TRDV1 to TRDJ1; 10 bases fit TRDD3. CDR1 is TSWWSYY and CDR2 is QGS in the germline V gene. V was clipped by 0 bases and J by 0 bases; unmatched bases: 28. This CDR3 has 25 residues. The CDR3 loop is CALGELVFVGAARTGGLYYTDKLIF. DNA of the CDR3: TGTGCTCTTGGGGAACTCGTCTTCGTCGGAGCGGCCCGTACTGGGGGATTGTACTACACCGATAAACTCATCTTT.

A word on this clone: The germline gene is not matched at one end of the junction; a read error may be the cause. The chain links TRDV1 to TRDJ1, with TRDD3 matching 8 bases. Germline CDR1 TSWWSYY, CDR2 QGS. The CDR3 sequence is 21 residues long. As DNA, the CDR3 is TGTGCTCTTGGGGAACTCCCTTCCGAAGGACTGGGGGGGAAGTACACCGATGAACTCATCTTT. Its protein is CALGELPSEGLGGKYTDELIF.

This clone was detected only a few times. This DNA translates differently at residue 15 from the TCRdb protein, which is that of a much larger clone; a read error is likely, and the protein shown is the DNA's own translation. This chain uses TRDV1 with TRDJ1, with 12 positions matching TRDD3. This CDR3 has 18 residues. Looked up from germline, CDR1 is TSWWSYY and CDR2 is QGS. The CDR3 reads CALGRTSPNWGIPDELIF. CDR3 DNA: TGTGCTCTTGGGCGAACGAGCCCGAACTGGGGGATACCCGATGAACTCATCTTT.

The chain has TRDV1 and TRDJ1; TRDD3 is a possible D gene (6 bases). The germline gives CDR1 TSWWSYY, CDR2 QGS. V dropped 0 bases and J dropped 8 bases, with 19 bases sitting between them. The CDR3 loop spans 16 amino acids. The DNA of the CDR3 is TGTGCTCTTGGGGAACTAAGGAGGATACTAAGTGACAAACTCATCTTT. The encoded protein is CALGELRRILSDKLIF.

V and J are TRDV2 and TRDJ1; D possibly corresponds to TRDD3 (6 bases). The CDR3 is 12 residues long. Trimming stripped 6 bases from V and 0 bases from J, with 7 bases between. Germline CDR1 reads GEAIGNYY; CDR2 reads EKD. The CDR3 loop is CACNWDTDKLIF. CDR3 DNA sequence: TGTGCCTGTAACTGGGACACCGATAAACTCATCTTT.

The chain links TRDV1 to TRDJ1, with 7 positions matching TRDD3. Germline CDR1 and CDR2: TSWWSYY and QGS. CDR3 length: 19 amino acids. With V trimmed by 5 bases and J by 4 bases, 22 bases remained unmatched. Here the CDR3 DNA reads TGTGCTCTTGGGCTCACCGGCCGTCCGGGGATAAGGGGCTGCGATAAACTCATCTTT. This encodes CALGLTGRPGIRGCDKLIF.

As for this clone: This could be a read error, since a much larger clone is one nucleotide away. This chain uses TRDV1 with TRDJ1; D is tentatively TRDD2 or TRDD3 (7 bases each). The CDR3 consists of 26 residues. The V end lost 4 bases, the J end lost 6 bases, and 51 bases lay between the germline ends. CDR1 and CDR2 from the germline V gene are TSWWSYY and QGS. The CDR3 bases are TGTGCTCTTGGGGCGAACTCGTTTCGTTTCCTACGTGTGTATGGTGTGGGATACCCCAATGCGAATAAACTCATCTTT. This codes for CALGANSFRFLRVYGVGYPNANKLIF.

V and J are TRDV1 and TRDJ1; a weak D match, TRDD2 (6 bases). The CDR3 sequence is 21 residues long. Germline CDR1 is TSWWSYY and CDR2 is QGS. V was trimmed by 4 bases and J by 6 bases, leaving 36 bases between them. CDR3 in amino acids: CALGGSGFLHRPLSLQHKLIF. The CDR3 DNA reads as TGTGCTCTTGGGGGCTCGGGCTTCCTCCACCGCCCCCTGTCCCTCCAACATAAACTCATCTTT.

This clone was observed a handful of times. The chain couples TRDV1 to TRDJ1, with 12 bases lining up with TRDD3. CDR1 and CDR2 from the germline V gene are TSWWSYY and QGS. With 2 bases clipped from V and 6 bases from J, the junction kept 34 bases outside the gene matches. CDR3 length: 25 residues. The CDR3 DNA follows: TGTGCTCTTGGGGAAGGTCAGTTCCTACGTTGGTACCATACTGGGGGATACACCACTCCCCATAAACTCATCTTT. Translated, it gives CALGEGQFLRWYHTGGYTTPHKLIF.